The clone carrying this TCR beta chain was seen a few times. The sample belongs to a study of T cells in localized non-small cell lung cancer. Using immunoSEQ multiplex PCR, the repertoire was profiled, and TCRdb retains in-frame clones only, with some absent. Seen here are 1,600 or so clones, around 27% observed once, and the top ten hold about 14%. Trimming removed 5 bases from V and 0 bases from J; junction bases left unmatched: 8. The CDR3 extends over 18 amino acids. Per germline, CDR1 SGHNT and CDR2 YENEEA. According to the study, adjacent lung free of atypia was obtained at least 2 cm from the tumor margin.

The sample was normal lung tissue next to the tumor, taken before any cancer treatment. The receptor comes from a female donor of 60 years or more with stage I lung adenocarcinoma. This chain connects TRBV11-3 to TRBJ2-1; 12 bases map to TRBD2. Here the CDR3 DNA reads TGTGCCAGCAGCCTTCTAGCGGGGGGGAGGAGCTCCTACAATGAGCAGTTCTTC. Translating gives CASSLLAGGRSSYNEQFF.